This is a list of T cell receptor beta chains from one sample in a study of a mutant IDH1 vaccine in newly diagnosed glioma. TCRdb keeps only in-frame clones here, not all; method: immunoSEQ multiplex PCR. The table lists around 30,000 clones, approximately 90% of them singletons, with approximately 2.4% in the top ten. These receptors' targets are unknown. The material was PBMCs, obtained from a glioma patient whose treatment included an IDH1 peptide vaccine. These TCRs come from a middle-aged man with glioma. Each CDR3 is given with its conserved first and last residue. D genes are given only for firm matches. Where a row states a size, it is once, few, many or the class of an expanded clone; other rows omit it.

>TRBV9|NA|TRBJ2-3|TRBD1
TGTGCCAGCAGCCTCTGGACAGGGGAAAGGACAGATACGCAGTATTTT
CASSLWTGERTDTQYF
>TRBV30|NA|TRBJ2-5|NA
TGTGCCTGGAGTTTTCAGGGGATTCAAGAGACCCAGTACTTC
CAWSFQGIQETQYF
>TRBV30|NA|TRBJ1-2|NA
TGTGCCTGGAGTGTGGGGAGACGGGGCTACACCTTC
CAWSVGRRGYTF
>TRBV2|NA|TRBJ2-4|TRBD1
TGTGCCAGCAGACCGGGACAGGGGGGACTAGCCAAAAACATTCAGTACTTC
CASRPGQGGLAKNIQYF
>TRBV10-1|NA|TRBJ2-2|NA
TGCGCCAGCAGTGAGTCAGGGCGTTCGAACACCGGGGAGCTGTTTTTT
CASSESGRSNTGELFF
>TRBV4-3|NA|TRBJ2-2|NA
TGCGCCAGCAGCCAAGACCGGCAGACCAGCATCACCGGGGAGCTGTTTTTT
CASSQDRQTSITGELFF
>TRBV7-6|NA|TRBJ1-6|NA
TGTGCCAGCAGCTCAGGCGGGGATAATTCACCCCTCCACTTT
CASSSGGDNSPLHF
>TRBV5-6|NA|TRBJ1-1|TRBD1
TGTGCCAGCAGCGATACGGGACAGGGTGGCACTGAAGCTTTCTTT
CASSDTGQGGTEAFF
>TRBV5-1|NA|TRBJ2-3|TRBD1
TGCGCCAGCAGCTTGGGCGGAGGACAGGGGTTAGATACGCAGTATTTT
CASSLGGGQGLDTQYF
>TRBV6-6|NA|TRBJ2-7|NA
TGTGCCAGCAGTTACGGCACCATCTACGAGCAGTACTTC
CASSYGTIYEQYF
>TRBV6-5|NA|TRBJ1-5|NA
TGTGCCAGCAGTTACCGGAGGGCCGGACAGCCCCAGCATTTT
CASSYRRAGQPQHF
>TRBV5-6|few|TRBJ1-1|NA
TGTGCCAGCAGCAAGGACAGTCTCATGAACACTGAAGCTTTCTTT
CASSKDSLMNTEAFF
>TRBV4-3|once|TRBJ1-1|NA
TGCGCCAGCAGCCAAACCGTCGCACTCCGGAACACTGAAGCTTTCTTT
CASSQTVALRNTEAFF
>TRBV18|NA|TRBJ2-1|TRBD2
TGTGCCAGCTCACCACGGGGGAGGGCCCACTCCTACAATGAGCAGTTCTTC
CASSPRGRAHSYNEQFF
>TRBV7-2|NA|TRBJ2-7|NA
TGTGCCAGCAGCTTAGTTGCCGAAGCAAGGGGCGAGCAGTACTTC
CASSLVAEARGEQYF
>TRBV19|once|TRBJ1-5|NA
TGTGCCAGTAGTGATCGAGGGGGGTTTGAGCCCCAGCATTTT
CASSDRGGFEPQHF
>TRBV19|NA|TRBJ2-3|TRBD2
TGTGCCAGTAGTAAGACTAGCGGGGGGGGCACAGATACGCAGTATTTT
CASSKTSGGGTDTQYF
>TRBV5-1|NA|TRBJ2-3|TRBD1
TGCGCCAGCAGCTTGGGACAGGGGAGGACAGATACGCAGTATTTT
CASSLGQGRTDTQYF
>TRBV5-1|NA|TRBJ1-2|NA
TGCGCCAGCAGCCCCGGACAGTATGGCTACACCTTC
CASSPGQYGYTF
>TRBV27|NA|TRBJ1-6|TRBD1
TGTGCCAGCAGCCGACAGGGATTTAATTCACCCCTCCACTTT
CASSRQGFNSPLHF
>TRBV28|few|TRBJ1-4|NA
TGTGCCAGCAGTTTATTGGTTGCTAATGAAAAACTGTTTTTT
CASSLLVANEKLFF
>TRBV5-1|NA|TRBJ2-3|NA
TGCGCCAGCAGCTTGGGCCTAGCTAGAGATACGCAGTATTTT
CASSLGLARDTQYF
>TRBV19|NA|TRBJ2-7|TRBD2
TGTGCCAGTAGTCCCACGGGAGGTGGGTTTGGCTACGAGCAGTACTTC
CASSPTGGGFGYEQYF
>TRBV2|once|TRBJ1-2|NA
TGTGCCAGCAGTAGGGCCGAGTCGGTCTATGGCTACACCTTC
CASSRAESVYGYTF
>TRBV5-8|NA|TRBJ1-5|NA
TGTGCCAGCAGCTTGGTACAGGGAACCACATTTAGCAATCAGCCCCAGCATTTT
CASSLVQGTTFSNQPQHF
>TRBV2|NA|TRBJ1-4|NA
TGTGCCAGCAGTGAAAGACGTGAAAAACTGTTTTTT
CASSERREKLFF
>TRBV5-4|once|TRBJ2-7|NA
TGTGCCAGCAGCGCTGACAGCCGCTCCTACGAGCAGTACTTC
CASSADSRSYEQYF
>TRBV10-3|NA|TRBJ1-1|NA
TGTGCCATCAGTGATCTAACGGGGAACACTGAAGCTTTCTTT
CAISDLTGNTEAFF
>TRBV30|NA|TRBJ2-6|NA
TGTGCCTGGAGTGAACTCAGGGGCTCTGGGGCCAACGTCCTGACTTTC
CAWSELRGSGANVLTF
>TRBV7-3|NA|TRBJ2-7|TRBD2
TGTGCCAGCAGCCAATCCACTAGCGGGAGGAGCGAGCAGTACTTC
CASSQSTSGRSEQYF
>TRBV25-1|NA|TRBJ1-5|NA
TGTGCCAGCAGTGAAGGCGGGACGTCTAATCAGCCCCAGCATTTT
CASSEGGTSNQPQHF
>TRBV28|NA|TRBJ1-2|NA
TGTGCCAGCAGTTTCTGGCAGGGCTACACCTTC
CASSFWQGYTF
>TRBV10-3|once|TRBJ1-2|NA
TGTGCCATCAGTGGGGGCGGGGGTTCCATTGGCTACACCTTC
CAISGGGGSIGYTF
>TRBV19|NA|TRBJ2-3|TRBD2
TGTGCCAGTCGCTCAAGTCGACGAGCGGGGTTTTTCACAGATACGCAGTATTTT
CASRSSRRAGFFTDTQYF
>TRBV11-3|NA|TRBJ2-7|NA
TGTGCCAGCACCCGGGCTGGGGCCTGCGAGCAGTACTTC
CASTRAGACEQYF
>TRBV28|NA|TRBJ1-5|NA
TGTGCCACCCAGGATAGCAATCAGCCCCAGCATTTT
CATQDSNQPQHF
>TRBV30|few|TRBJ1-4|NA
TGTGCCTGGAGTGTCCAGGCTCGGAATGAAAAACTGTTTTTT
CAWSVQARNEKLFF
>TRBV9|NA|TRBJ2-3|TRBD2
TGTGCCAGCAGCCCCCCCAGTTTCCCCAGCGGGAGGGCAGATACGCAGTATTTT
CASSPPSFPSGRADTQYF
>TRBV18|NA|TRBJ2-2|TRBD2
TGTGCCAGCTCACCGGGGGGGGCGAACACCGGGGAGCTGTTTTTT
CASSPGGANTGELFF
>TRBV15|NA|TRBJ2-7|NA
TGTGCCACCAGCCGGAGCGATACGAGCTCCTACGAGCAGTACTTC
CATSRSDTSSYEQYF
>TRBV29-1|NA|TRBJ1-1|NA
TGCAGCGTTGAGCCGGGCCCTTGGGCAATTGCTTTCTTT
CSVEPGPWAIAFF
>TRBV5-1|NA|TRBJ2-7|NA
TGCGCCAGCAGCTTGTACGGGGATCGAGAGCAGTACTTC
CASSLYGDREQYF
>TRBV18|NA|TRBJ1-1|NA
TGTGCCAGCTCACAATCAATCGGGGTAACCACTGAAGCTTTCTTT
CASSQSIGVTTEAFF
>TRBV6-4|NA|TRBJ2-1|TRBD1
TGTGCCAGCAGTGACTCACGGACAGGGGACTACAATGAGCAGTTCTTC
CASSDSRTGDYNEQFF
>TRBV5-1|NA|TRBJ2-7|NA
TGCGCCAGCAGCTTGGAAGGGGCCTACGAGCAGTACTTC
CASSLEGAYEQYF
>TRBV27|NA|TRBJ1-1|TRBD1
TGTGCCAGCAGTACGGACAGGGGCGGCACTGAAGCTTTCTTT
CASSTDRGGTEAFF
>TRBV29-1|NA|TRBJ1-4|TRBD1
TGCAGCGCCGGGACAGGGGGCGATGAAAAACTGTTTTTT
CSAGTGGDEKLFF
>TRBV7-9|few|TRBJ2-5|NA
TGTGCCAGCACCATGGCCCAGGGGTCGGAGACCCAGTACTTC
CASTMAQGSETQYF